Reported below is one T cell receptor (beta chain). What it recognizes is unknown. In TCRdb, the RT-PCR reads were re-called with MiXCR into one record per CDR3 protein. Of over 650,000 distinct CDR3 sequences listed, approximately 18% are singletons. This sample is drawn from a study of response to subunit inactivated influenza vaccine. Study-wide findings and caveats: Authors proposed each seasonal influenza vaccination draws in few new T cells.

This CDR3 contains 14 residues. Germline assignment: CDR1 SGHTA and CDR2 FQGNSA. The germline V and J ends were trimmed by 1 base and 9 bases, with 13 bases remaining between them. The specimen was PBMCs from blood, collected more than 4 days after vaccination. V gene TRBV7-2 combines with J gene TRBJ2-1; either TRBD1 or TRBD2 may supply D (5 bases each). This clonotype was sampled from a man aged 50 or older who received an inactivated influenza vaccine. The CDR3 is CASSLGGSLAEQFF. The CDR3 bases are TGTGCCAGCAGCTTAGGGGGCAGCCTAGCTGAGCAGTTCTTC.